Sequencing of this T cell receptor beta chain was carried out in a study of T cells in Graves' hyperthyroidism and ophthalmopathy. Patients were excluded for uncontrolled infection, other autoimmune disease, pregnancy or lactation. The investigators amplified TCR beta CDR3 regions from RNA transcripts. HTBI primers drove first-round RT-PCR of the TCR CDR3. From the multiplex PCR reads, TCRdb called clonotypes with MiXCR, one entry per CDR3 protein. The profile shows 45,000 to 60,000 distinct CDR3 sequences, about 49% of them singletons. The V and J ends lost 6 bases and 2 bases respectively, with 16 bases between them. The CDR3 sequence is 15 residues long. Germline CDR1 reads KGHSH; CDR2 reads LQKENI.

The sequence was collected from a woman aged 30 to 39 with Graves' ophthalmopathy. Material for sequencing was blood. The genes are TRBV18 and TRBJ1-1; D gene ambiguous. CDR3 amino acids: CASSPNFQVNTEAFF. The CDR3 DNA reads TGTGCCAGCTCCCCAAATTTTCAGGTTAACACTGAAGCTTTCTTT.